What follows are 12 T cell receptor beta chains derived from one specimen sequenced in a study of cytomegalovirus exposure and HLA in healthy donors. Primers included in the PCR were 60 Vbeta and 13 Jbeta primers. Some clones are missing from TCRdb's copy, which holds only in-frame ones; the method was immunoSEQ multiplex PCR. Here the sample spans over 80,000 clones, about three quarters being singletons. The sequenced material came from PBMCs. The receptors shown here come from a man aged 55-75 years in good health and CMV-seropositive.

The V call is TRBV27, the J call TRBJ2-1; a possible D gene is TRBD2 (6 bases). Germline CDR1 is MNHEY and CDR2 is SMNVEV (reference sequence). V gave up 6 bases and J gave up 14 bases, with 17 bases separating them. This CDR3 spans 12 amino acids. The CDR3 sequence is CASSLGGGHKFF. CDR3 DNA sequence: TGTGCCAGCAGCCTGGGTGGAGGGCACAAGTTCTTC.

This clone was found a few times. V and J are TRBV5-4 and TRBJ2-6, with D possibly TRBD2 on 5 matching bases. Germline-derived CDR1 and CDR2 are SGHNT and YYREEE (reference sequence). The CDR3 loop spans 14 amino acids. V lost 4 bases and J lost 2, with 7 bases in between. CDR3 loop: CASSAGAGANVLTF. In DNA form, the CDR3 reads TGTGCCAGCAGCGCGGGTGCTGGGGCCAACGTCCTGACTTTC.

The table lists this clone with a count of one. The chain is built from TRBV7-6 and TRBJ2-1; perhaps TRBD2 as D (6 bases). Germline V CDR1 and CDR2: SGHVS, FNYEAQ. V was pared by 3 bases and J by 6 bases, with 9 bases between. This CDR3 region has 13 residues. The CDR3 bases are TGTGCCAGCAGCTTCGGACTACTCAATGAGCAGTTCTTC. Translation gives CASSFGLLNEQFF.

The genes are TRBV25-1 and TRBJ2-1; 9 positions match TRBD2. Germline assignment: CDR1 MGHDK and CDR2 SYGVNS. The CDR3 has 15 residues. Losses at the gene ends were 3 bases for V and 9 bases for J; bases not matched to a gene: 9. This chain's CDR3 is CASSDSAGGRGEQFF. The CDR3 bases are TGTGCCAGCAGTGACTCCGCGGGGGGGCGAGGTGAGCAGTTCTTC.

In its sample, this clone was seen once. At one of its ends the junction is not consistent with the germline gene, which may arise from a read error. The V call is TRBV7-7, the J call TRBJ2-5; 8 bases agree with TRBD1. There are 13 residues in the CDR3. Germline CDR1 and CDR2: SSHAT and FNYEAQ (reference sequence). The CDR3 protein is CASSIGQGETQYF. CDR3 coding DNA: TGTGCTAGCAGCATCGGACAGGGAGAGACCCAGTACTTC.

This clone was seen at least ten times. V and J are TRBV7-9 and TRBJ1-1; no definite D call. The CDR3 is 14 residues long. Trimming removed 3 bases at V and 0 bases at J, with 8 bases between. In germline, CDR1 is SEHNR, CDR2 FQNEAQ (reference sequence). CDR3 DNA sequence: TGTGCCAGCAGCTTGTTGGCCATGAACACTGAAGCTTTCTTT. Protein sequence: CASSLLAMNTEAFF.

The rearrangement joins TRBV28 to TRBJ1-1; maybe TRBD1 (5 bases). The CDR3 totals 14 residues. Germline CDR1 reads MDHEN; CDR2 reads SYDVKM. Trimming removed 8 bases from V and 0 bases from J, with 13 bases in between. The CDR3 DNA reads as TGTGCCAGCGGGGCCGGAGGGCTGAACACTGAAGCTTTCTTT. Its protein is CASGAGGLNTEAFF.

This sequence joins TRBV6-5 and TRBJ2-7; D might be TRBD2 (5 bases). CDR1 and CDR2 (germline): MNHEY, SVGAGI. The CDR3 covers 15 residues. V was clipped by 2 bases and J by 0 bases, with 11 bases between them. The CDR3 sequence is CASSYGGPSSYEQYF. CDR3 sequence (DNA): TGTGCCAGCAGTTACGGAGGTCCCAGCTCCTACGAGCAGTACTTC.

The rearrangement links TRBV10-1 to TRBJ2-5; 7 bases are a match to TRBD2. Germline V gives CDR1 WNHNN, CDR2 SYGVQD (reference sequence). V was pared by 0 bases and J by 11 bases, with 3 bases of the junction left unmatched. This CDR3 has 12 residues. The CDR3 is CASSESGREQYF. CDR3 sequence (DNA): TGCGCCAGCAGTGAGTCTGGGCGGGAGCAGTACTTC.

This rearrangement joins TRBV7-2 to TRBJ1-1; TRBD1 aligns across 8 bases. J was trimmed by 1 base and V by 4 bases; bases with no gene match: 5. The CDR3 consists of 15 residues. Germline CDR1 SGHTA, CDR2 FQGNSA. DNA for the CDR3: TGTGCCAGCAGCTCCCGACAGGGGCGGAACACTGAAGCTTTCTTT. Its translation is CASSSRQGRNTEAFF.

The table lists this clone with a count of one. The chain combines TRBV5-1 with TRBJ2-2; 7 nucleotides align to TRBD1. The V gene end was trimmed by 2 bases and the J gene end by 2 bases; junction bases not matched to a gene: 6. Germline-derived CDR1 and CDR2 are SGHRS and YFSETQ. This CDR3 spans 16 amino acids. DNA for the CDR3: TGCGCCAGCAGCTTCCCGCAGGGGGTTAACACCGGGGAGCTGTTTTTT. Translating gives CASSFPQGVNTGELFF. Combining the CDR3 with reference TRBV5-1 and TRBJ2-2 gives the whole variable domain KAGVTQTPRYLIKTRGQQVTLSCSPISGHRSVSWYQQTPGQGLQFLFEYFSETQRNKGNFPGRFSGRQFSNSRSEMNVSTLELGDSALYLCASSFPQGVNTGELFFGEGSRLTVL.

This rearrangement joins TRBV27 to TRBJ1-5, with a tentative D call TRBD1 (5 bases). V shed 2 bases and J shed 7 bases, with 12 bases lying between them. The germline CDR1 and CDR2 sequences are MNHEY and SMNVEV (reference sequence). CDR3 size: 14 residues. The DNA for the CDR3 is TGTGCCAGCAGTTTACAGGGCCTGACCCAGCCCCAGCATTTT. This translates into CASSLQGLTQPQHF.